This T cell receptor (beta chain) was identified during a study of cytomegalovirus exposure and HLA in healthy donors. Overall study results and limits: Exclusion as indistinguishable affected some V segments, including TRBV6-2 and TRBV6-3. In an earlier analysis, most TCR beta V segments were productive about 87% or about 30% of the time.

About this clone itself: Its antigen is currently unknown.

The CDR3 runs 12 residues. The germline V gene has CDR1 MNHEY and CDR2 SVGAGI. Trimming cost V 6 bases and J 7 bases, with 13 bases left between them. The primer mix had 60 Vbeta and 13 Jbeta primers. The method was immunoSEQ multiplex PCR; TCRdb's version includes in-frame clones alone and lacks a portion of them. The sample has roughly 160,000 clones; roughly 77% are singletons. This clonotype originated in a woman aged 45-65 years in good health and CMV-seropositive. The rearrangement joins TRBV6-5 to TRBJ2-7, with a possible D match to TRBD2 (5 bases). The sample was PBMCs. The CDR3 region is CASSPRTGEQYF. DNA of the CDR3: TGTGCCAGCAGCCCAAGGACTGGAGAGCAGTACTTC.